These T cell receptor beta chains were read from a single sample in a study of blood T cell repertoires in COVID-19. Some clones are missing from TCRdb's copy, which holds only in-frame ones; the method was immunoSEQ multiplex PCR. The table records 45,000 to 65,000 clones, 90% to 95% of them present only once. Source material: peripheral blood. Receptor source: a human donor in a cohort sampled during active COVID-19. CDR3s include the opening cysteine and the closing phenylalanine or tryptophan. The order of the fields is clone size, D gene, J gene, V gene, CDR3 protein, CDR3 DNA. A D gene is named only where the DNA matches it firmly. For some rows the clone size is stated as once, few or many, or as a class when expanded; others skip it.

>-|TRBD1|TRBJ1-1|TRBV18
CASSRAGTGETNTEAFF
TGTGCCAGCTCACGCGCCGGGACAGGAGAAACGAACACTGAAGCTTTCTTT
>-|-|TRBJ1-5|TRBV3-1/TRBV3-2
CASSQEAGNQPQHF
TGTGCCAGCAGCCAAGAAGCAGGGAATCAGCCCCAGCATTTT
>-|-|TRBJ1-1|TRBV18
CASSPQAGQTEAFF
TGTGCCAGCTCACCACAGGCAGGGCAGACTGAAGCTTTCTTT
>once|-|TRBJ1-5|TRBV19
CASSIFAAGGNQPQHF
TGTGCCAGTAGTATCTTCGCGGCAGGGGGCAATCAGCCCCAGCATTTT
>once|TRBD2|TRBJ2-5|TRBV7-3
CASSLTSGFLETQYF
TGTGCCAGCAGCTTGACTAGCGGGTTTTTAGAGACCCAGTACTTC
>-|TRBD2|TRBJ2-1|TRBV23-1
CASSQSERGSSYNEQFF
TGCGCCAGCAGTCAATCGGAGCGGGGGAGCTCCTACAATGAGCAGTTCTTC
>-|TRBD1|TRBJ2-5|TRBV5-1
CASSEGSPGGVETQYF
TGCGCCAGCAGCGAGGGATCCCCAGGGGGCGTTGAGACCCAGTACTTC
>-|TRBD2|TRBJ2-5|TRBV7-2
CASSSSGGDQETQYF
TGTGCCAGCAGCTCTAGCGGGGGGGACCAAGAGACCCAGTACTTC
>-|TRBD1|TRBJ1-2|TRBV6-6
CASSSTGAHYGYTF
TGTGCCAGCAGTTCAACAGGGGCGCACTATGGCTACACCTTC
>-|-|TRBJ1-1|TRBV2
CASSEEGVTEAFF
TGTGCCAGCAGTGAGGAAGGGGTGACTGAAGCTTTCTTT
>-|-|TRBJ2-1|TRBV4-3
CASSQDDAVLNEQFF
TGCGCCAGCAGCCAAGATGATGCGGTTCTGAATGAGCAGTTCTTC
>-|-|TRBJ2-3|TRBV20-1
CSASGGPRADTQYF
TGCAGTGCCAGTGGGGGCCCCCGGGCGGATACGCAGTATTTT
>once|TRBD2|TRBJ2-5|TRBV7-3
CASRKAGTSGKQIQETQYF
TGTGCCAGCAGGAAAGCCGGGACTAGCGGGAAGCAGATCCAAGAGACCCAGTACTTC
>-|TRBD1|TRBJ2-7|TRBV2
CASKQGNIYEQYF
TGTGCCAGCAAACAGGGGAACATCTACGAGCAGTACTTC
>-|TRBD2|TRBJ2-3|TRBV5-5
CASSLGTSGDTQYF
TGTGCCAGCAGCTTGGGGACTAGCGGAGATACGCAGTATTTT
>-|-|TRBJ1-1|TRBV12-3/TRBV12-4
CASRQGGGTEAFF
TGTGCCAGCAGACAGGGAGGGGGCACTGAAGCTTTCTTT
>once|TRBD1|TRBJ2-2|TRBV6-2/TRBV6-3
CASSPQGAINTGELFF
TGTGCCAGCAGCCCTCAGGGGGCGATCAACACCGGGGAGCTGTTTTTT
>-|-|TRBJ2-5|TRBV15
CASSDWLGTQYF
TGTGCCTCCTCCGACTGGCTAGGGACCCAGTACTTC
>-|-|TRBJ2-2|TRBV20-1
CSASSGMGAGELFF
TGCAGTGCTAGTTCCGGGATGGGAGCCGGGGAGCTGTTTTTT
>-|TRBD1|TRBJ2-7|TRBV24-1
CATARDSSYEQYF
TGTGCCACAGCCCGGGACAGCTCCTACGAGCAGTACTTC